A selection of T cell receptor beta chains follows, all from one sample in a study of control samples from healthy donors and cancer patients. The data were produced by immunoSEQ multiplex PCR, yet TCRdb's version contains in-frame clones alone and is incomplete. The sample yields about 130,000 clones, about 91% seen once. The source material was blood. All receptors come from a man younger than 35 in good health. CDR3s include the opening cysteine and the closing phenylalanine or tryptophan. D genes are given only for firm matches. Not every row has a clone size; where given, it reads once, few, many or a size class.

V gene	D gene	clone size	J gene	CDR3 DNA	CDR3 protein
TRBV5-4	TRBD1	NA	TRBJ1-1	TGTGCCAGCAGCCCATGGGACAGAGGGACTGAAGCTTTCTTT	CASSPWDRGTEAFF
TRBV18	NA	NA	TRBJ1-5	TGTGCCAGCTCACGACGACAGAATCAGCCCCAGCATTTT	CASSRRQNQPQHF
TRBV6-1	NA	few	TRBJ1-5	TGTGCCAGCAGTGAAACCGCCGGTCAGCCCCAGCATTTT	CASSETAGQPQHF
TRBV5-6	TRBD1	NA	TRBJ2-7	TGTGCCAGCACCCCGACAGGGGGCGGTGGGTCCTACGAGCAGTACTTC	CASTPTGGGGSYEQYF
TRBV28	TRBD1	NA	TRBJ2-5	TGTGCCAGCAGTTCGAGACCGGGACAGGGCCTCCAAGAGACCCAGTACTTC	CASSSRPGQGLQETQYF
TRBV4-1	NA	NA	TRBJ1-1	TGCGCCAGCAGCCCCCCAGGATGGTCTGAAGCTTTCTTT	CASSPPGWSEAFF
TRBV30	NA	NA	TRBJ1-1	TGTGCCTGGAGTGTGGAGGCCGGCCAACCTGAAGCTTTCTTT	CAWSVEAGQPEAFF
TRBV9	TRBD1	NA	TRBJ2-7	TGTGCCAGCAGCGCCCCCGGGACAGGGAACCACGAGCAGTACTTC	CASSAPGTGNHEQYF
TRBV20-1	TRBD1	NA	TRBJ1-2	TGCAGTGCTAGTCAGGACAGGGGGGACTATGGCTACACCTTC	CSASQDRGDYGYTF
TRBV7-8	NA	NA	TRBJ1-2	TGTGCCAGCAGCTCCGGGGCATATTGGGGCTACACCTTC	CASSSGAYWGYTF
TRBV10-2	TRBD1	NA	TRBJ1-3	TGCGCCAGCACCCGGACAGGGGAGGCGGGAAACACCATATATTTT	CASTRTGEAGNTIYF
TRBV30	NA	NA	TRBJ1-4	TGTGCCTGGAGTGTACAGGGTTGGGAAAAACTGTTTTTT	CAWSVQGWEKLFF
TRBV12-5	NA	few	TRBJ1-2	TGTGCTAGTGGTTCCTCGAGTGGCTACACCTTC	CASGSSSGYTF
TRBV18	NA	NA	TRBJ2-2	TGTGCCAGCTCACCAGATACCGGGGAGCTGTTTTTT	CASSPDTGELFF
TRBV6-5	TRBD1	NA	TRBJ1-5	TGTGCCAGCAGTTCCGGGACAGTCAGCAATCAGCCCCAGCATTTT	CASSSGTVSNQPQHF
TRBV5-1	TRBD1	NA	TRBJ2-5	TGCGCCAGCAGCCAGACAGGGTCCCAAGAGACCCAGTACTTC	CASSQTGSQETQYF
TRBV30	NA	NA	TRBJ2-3	TGTGCCTGGAGTCTGACGGGAGATACGCAGTATTTT	CAWSLTGDTQYF
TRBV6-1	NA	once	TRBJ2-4	TGTGCCAGCAGTGATGAGGGAGTAGCCAAAAACATTCAGTACTTC	CASSDEGVAKNIQYF
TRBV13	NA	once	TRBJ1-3	TGTGCCAGCAGCTCGCCAATTCCCTCTGGAAACACCATATATTTT	CASSSPIPSGNTIYF
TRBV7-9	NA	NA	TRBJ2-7	TGTGCCAGCAGCTTAATTCAGGTATCCCACGAGCAGTACTTC	CASSLIQVSHEQYF
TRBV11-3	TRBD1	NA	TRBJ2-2	TGTGCCAGCACCCTTTCAGGGGGAATCGGGGAGCTGTTTTTT	CASTLSGGIGELFF
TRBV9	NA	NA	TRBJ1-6	TGTGCCAGCAGCGTAGGGACAGATAATTCACCCCTCCACTTT	CASSVGTDNSPLHF
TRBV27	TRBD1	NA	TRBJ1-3	TGTGCCAGCAGGCGGACAGGAGGACGTGGAAACACCATATATTTT	CASRRTGGRGNTIYF
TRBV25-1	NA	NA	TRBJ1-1	TGTGCCAGCAGTGAATATTACCCGGAAATGAACACTGAAGCTTTCTTT	CASSEYYPEMNTEAFF
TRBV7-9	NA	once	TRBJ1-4	TGTGCCAGCAGAGAAATAACCTCGGCTAATGAAAAACTGTTTTTT	CASREITSANEKLFF
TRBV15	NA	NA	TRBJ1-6	TGTGCCACCAGCAGAGAGGGAGGGTTTACTTCACCCCTCCACTTT	CATSREGGFTSPLHF
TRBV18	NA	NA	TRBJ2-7	TGTGCCAGCTCACCCCAACAGGGTTTACCCTACGAGCAGTACTTC	CASSPQQGLPYEQYF
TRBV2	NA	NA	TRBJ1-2	TGTGCCAGCAGTGGAGGTCTGGGTCCGTATGGCTACACCTTC	CASSGGLGPYGYTF
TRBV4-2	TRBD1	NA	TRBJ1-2	TGTGCCAGCAGCCAAATGACAGGGACCTTTATTGATGGCTACACCTTC	CASSQMTGTFIDGYTF
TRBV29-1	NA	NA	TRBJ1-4	TGCAGCGTTGGGCAGACGGATGAAAAACTGTTTTTT	CSVGQTDEKLFF
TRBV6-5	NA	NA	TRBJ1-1	TGTGCCAGCAGTTACTCTCGGGGCATGAACACTGAAGCTTTCTTT	CASSYSRGMNTEAFF
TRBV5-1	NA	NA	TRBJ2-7	TGCGCCAGCAGCTTGCGTCAGGGGGGTTCGGAGCAGTACTTC	CASSLRQGGSEQYF
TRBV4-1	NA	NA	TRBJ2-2	TGCGCCAGCAGCCCCTACGAGGGGGGGGGCAGGGAGCTGTTTTTT	CASSPYEGGGRELFF
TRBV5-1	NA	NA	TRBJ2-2	TGCGCCAGCAGCCCAAGGGGGGTAGCCGGGGAGCTGTTTTTT	CASSPRGVAGELFF
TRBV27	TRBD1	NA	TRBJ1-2	TGTGCCAGCAGTTTGTCGACAGGGGGAATCTATGGCTACACCTTC	CASSLSTGGIYGYTF
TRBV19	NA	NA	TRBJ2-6	TGTGCCAGTATGGGGGGGCAGGCTGGGGCCAACGTCCTGACTTTC	CASMGGQAGANVLTF
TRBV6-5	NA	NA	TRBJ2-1	TGTGCCAGCAGCGCCGGCCAAGGAGGTAGTGAGCAGTTCTTC	CASSAGQGGSEQFF
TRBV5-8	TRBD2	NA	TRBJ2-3	TGTGCCAGCTCCCCAAACGGAAAGACGGGGGGGAACACAGATACGCAGTATTTT	CASSPNGKTGGNTDTQYF
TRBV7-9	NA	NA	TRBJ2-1	TGTGCCAGCAGAAACAGGGAAAGCTCCTACAATGAGCAGTTCTTC	CASRNRESSYNEQFF
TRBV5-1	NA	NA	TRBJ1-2	TGCGCCAGCAGCTTGGTCTCCAGTAACTATGGCTACACCTTC	CASSLVSSNYGYTF
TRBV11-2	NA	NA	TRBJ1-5	TGTGCCAGCAGCAAGGGGGGCAGGGAGGCAGAATATAGCAATCAGCCCCAGCATTTT	CASSKGGREAEYSNQPQHF
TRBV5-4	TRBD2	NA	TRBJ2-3	TGTGCCAGCAGCCAGCGGGGGGGCCCTGGAGATACGCAGTATTTT	CASSQRGGPGDTQYF
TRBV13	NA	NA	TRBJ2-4	TGTGCCAGCATGGGTAGTACCGTAGCCAAAAACATTCAGTACTTC	CASMGSTVAKNIQYF
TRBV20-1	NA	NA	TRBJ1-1	TGCAGTGCTAGTGTCAGGGGGAACACTGAAGCTTTCTTT	CSASVRGNTEAFF
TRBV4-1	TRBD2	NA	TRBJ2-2	TGCGCCAGCAGCCACGGGGGGGCGAACACCGGGGAGCTGTTTTTT	CASSHGGANTGELFF
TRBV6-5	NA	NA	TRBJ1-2	TGTGCCAGCAGTCTACAGGGAAGCTATGGCTACACCTTC	CASSLQGSYGYTF
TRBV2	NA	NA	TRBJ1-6	TGTGCCAGCAATCCAGGGGATTCACCCCTCCACTTT	CASNPGDSPLHF
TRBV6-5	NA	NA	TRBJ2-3	TGTGCCAGCAGAAGCCAGGCAGATACGCAGTATTTT	CASRSQADTQYF
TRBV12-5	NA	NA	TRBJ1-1	TGTGCTAGTTCACAAAGGGGCCCCACTGAAGCTTTCTTT	CASSQRGPTEAFF
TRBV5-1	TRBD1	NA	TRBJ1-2	TGCGCCAGCAGCGTGACAGGGGGCTCTTCATATGGCTACACCTTC	CASSVTGGSSYGYTF
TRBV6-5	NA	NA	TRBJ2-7	TGTGCCAGCAGACCATCCCAAAATTTCTACGAGCAGTACTTC	CASRPSQNFYEQYF
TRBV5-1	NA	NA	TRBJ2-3	TGCGCCAGCAGTTTCCTCACAGCGGCAGATACGCAGTATTTT	CASSFLTAADTQYF
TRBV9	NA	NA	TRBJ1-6	TGTGCCAGCAGCGTAGAAGCAGGGAATTCACCCCTCCACTTT	CASSVEAGNSPLHF
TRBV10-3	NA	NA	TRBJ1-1	TGTGCCATCAGTGACCCGGGACAGAACACTGAAGCTTTCTTT	CAISDPGQNTEAFF
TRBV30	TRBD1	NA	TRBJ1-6	TGTGCCTGGGAACCCGGGACAGGGGAATCACCCCTCCACTTT	CAWEPGTGESPLHF
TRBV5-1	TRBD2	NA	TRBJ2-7	TGCGCCAGCAGCTTGGCTGGGGGACTAGCGGCCTATGAGCAGTACTTC	CASSLAGGLAAYEQYF
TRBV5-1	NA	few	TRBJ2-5	TGCGCCAGCAGCTTGCCGCCTAACCAAGAGACCCAGTACTTC	CASSLPPNQETQYF